Listed below are T cell receptor beta chains from one sample, sequenced in a study of blood T cell repertoires in COVID-19. Clones were sequenced by immunoSEQ multiplex PCR, and TCRdb holds only the in-frame ones, with some missing. The table lists over 300,000 clones, around 90% of them singletons, with approximately 6% in the top ten. Material: PBMCs or T cells enriched from blood (not recorded which). These receptors originate from a woman between 25 and 40 years old who had recovered from COVID-19. Each CDR3 is given with its conserved first and last residue. The D gene is left open where the match is weak. The size entry is marked missing in some rows and otherwise reads once, few, many or a size class.

CDR3aa	CDR3nt	abundance	v_gene	d_gene	j_gene
CAWTGINGNTIYF	TGTGCCTGGACAGGGATTAATGGAAACACCATATATTTT	once	TRBV30	NA	TRBJ1-3
CASSSRPGATENTGELFF	TGTGCCAGCAGCTCTCGACCTGGGGCGACTGAGAACACCGGGGAGCTGTTTTTT	NA	TRBV13	NA	TRBJ2-2
CASSSLTDPNTEAFF	TGTGCCAGCAGCTCACTGACAGACCCGAACACTGAAGCTTTCTTT	NA	TRBV5-4	NA	TRBJ1-1
CASSWFRGGETQYF	TGTGCCAGCAGCTGGTTCCGGGGAGGAGAGACCCAGTACTTC	NA	TRBV5-6	NA	TRBJ2-5
CASSAGRENGYTF	TGTGCCAGCAGCGCGGGGCGGGAGAATGGCTACACCTTC	NA	TRBV9	NA	TRBJ1-2
CASSIGTGGAYEQYF	TGTGCCAGTAGTATTGGGACAGGGGGGGCCTACGAGCAGTACTTC	NA	TRBV19	TRBD1	TRBJ2-7
CASSHAATGAEAFF	TGTGCCAGCAGCCACGCAGCGACCGGGGCTGAAGCTTTCTTT	NA	TRBV6-5	NA	TRBJ1-1
CASAGTGNQPQHF	TGTGCCAGCGCCGGTACGGGCAATCAGCCCCAGCATTTT	NA	TRBV19	NA	TRBJ1-5
CASSPSGQGAFSYNSPLHF	TGTGCCAGCAGTCCCTCCGGACAGGGGGCGTTCTCCTATAATTCACCCCTCCACTTT	NA	TRBV27	TRBD1	TRBJ1-6
CASSPLVAGGESGYGYTF	TGCGCCAGCTCCCCCTTGGTGGCAGGGGGCGAGTCTGGCTATGGCTACACCTTC	NA	TRBV5-1	TRBD1	TRBJ1-2
CASSFPGTTLNPRTGELFF	TGTGCCAGCAGTTTCCCCGGGACAACGCTTAATCCGCGCACCGGGGAGCTGTTTTTT	NA	TRBV6-2/TRBV6-3	NA	TRBJ2-2
CASSPSPQGDYGYTF	TGTGCCAGCAGCCCCAGCCCCCAGGGGGACTATGGCTACACCTTC	once	TRBV7-9	TRBD1	TRBJ1-2